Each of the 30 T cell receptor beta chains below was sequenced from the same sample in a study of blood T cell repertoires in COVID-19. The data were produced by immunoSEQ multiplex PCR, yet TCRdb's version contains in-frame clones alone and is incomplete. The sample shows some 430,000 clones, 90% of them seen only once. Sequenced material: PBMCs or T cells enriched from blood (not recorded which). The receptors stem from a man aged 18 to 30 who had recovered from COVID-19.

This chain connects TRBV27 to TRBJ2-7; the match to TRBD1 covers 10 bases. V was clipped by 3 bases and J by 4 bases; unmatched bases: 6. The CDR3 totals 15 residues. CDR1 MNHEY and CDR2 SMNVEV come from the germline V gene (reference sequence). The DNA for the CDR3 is TGTGCCAGCAGTTTCTCCGGGACAGGGGAGTACGAGCAGTACTTC. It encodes CASSFSGTGEYEQYF.

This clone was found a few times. CDR3 sequence (DNA): TGTGCCAGCAGCCCCGAGGGCAGACACTACGAGCAGTACTTC. Protein sequence: CASSPEGRHYEQYF. The chain uses TRBV11-3 and TRBJ2-7, with a weak D call TRBD2 (5 bases). Germline-derived CDR1 and CDR2 are SGHNT and YENEEA. V was shortened by 5 bases and J by 3 bases, with 14 bases between the two germline ends. The CDR3 runs 14 residues.

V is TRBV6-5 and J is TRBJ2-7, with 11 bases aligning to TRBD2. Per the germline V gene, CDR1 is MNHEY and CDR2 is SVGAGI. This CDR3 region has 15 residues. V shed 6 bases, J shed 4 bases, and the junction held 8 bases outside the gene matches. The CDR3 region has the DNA TGTGCCAGCAGCTTACCGGGACTAGCGGTATACGAGCAGTACTTC. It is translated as CASSLPGLAVYEQYF.

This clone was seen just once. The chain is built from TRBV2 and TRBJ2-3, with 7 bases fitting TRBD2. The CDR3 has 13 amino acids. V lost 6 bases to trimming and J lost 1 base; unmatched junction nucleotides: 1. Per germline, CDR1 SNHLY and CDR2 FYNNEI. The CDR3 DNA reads TGTGCCAGCAGAACTAGCGGCACAGATACGCAGTATTTT. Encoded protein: CASRTSGTDTQYF. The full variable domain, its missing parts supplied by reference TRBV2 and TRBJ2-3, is EPEVTQTPSHQVTQMGQEVILRCVPISNHLYFYWYRQILGQKVEFLVSFYNNEISEKSEIFDDQFSVERPDGSNFTLKIRSTKLEDSAMYFCASRTSGTDTQYFGPGTRLTVL.

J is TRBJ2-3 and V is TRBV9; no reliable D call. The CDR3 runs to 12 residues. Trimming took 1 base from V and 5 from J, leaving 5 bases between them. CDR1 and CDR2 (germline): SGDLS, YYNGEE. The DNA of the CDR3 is TGTGCCAGCAGCGTACAGGAAGATACGCAGTATTTT. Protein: CASSVQEDTQYF.

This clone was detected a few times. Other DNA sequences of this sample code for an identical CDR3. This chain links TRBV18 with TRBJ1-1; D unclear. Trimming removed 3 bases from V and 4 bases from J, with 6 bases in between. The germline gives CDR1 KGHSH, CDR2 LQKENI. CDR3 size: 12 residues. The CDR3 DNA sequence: TGTGCCAGCTCACCGTCCGGCACTGAAGCTTTCTTT. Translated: CASSPSGTEAFF.

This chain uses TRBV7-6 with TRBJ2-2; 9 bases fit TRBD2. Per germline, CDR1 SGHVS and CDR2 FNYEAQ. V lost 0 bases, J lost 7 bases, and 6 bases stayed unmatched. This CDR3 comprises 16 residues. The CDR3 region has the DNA TGTGCCAGCAGCTTAGCGGCTAGCGGGACGGGCGGGGAGCTGTTTTTT. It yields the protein CASSLAASGTGGELFF.

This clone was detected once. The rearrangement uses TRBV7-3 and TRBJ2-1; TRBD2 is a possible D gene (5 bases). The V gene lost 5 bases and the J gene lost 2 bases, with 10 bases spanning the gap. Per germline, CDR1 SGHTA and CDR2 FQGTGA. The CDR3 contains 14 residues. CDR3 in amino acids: CASSASLTYNEQFF. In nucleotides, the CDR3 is TGTGCCAGCAGCGCTAGCTTAACCTACAATGAGCAGTTCTTC.

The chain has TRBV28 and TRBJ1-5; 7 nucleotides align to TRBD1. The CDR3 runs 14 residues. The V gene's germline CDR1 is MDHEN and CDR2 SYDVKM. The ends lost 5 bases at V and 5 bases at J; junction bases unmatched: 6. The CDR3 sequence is CASSQGQPDQPQHF. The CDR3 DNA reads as TGTGCCAGCAGTCAGGGACAGCCGGATCAGCCCCAGCATTTT.

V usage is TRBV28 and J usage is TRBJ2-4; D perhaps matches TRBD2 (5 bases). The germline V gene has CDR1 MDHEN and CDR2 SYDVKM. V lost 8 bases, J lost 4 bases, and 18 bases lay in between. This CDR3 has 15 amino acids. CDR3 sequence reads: CASQYGGPVKNIQYF. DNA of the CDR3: TGTGCCAGCCAATACGGAGGCCCTGTTAAAAACATTCAGTACTTC.

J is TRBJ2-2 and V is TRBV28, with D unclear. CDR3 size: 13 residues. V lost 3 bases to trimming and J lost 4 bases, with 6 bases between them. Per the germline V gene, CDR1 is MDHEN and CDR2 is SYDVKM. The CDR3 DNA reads TGTGCCAGCAGTTTGAGTACCACCGGGGAGCTGTTTTTT. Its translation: CASSLSTTGELFF.

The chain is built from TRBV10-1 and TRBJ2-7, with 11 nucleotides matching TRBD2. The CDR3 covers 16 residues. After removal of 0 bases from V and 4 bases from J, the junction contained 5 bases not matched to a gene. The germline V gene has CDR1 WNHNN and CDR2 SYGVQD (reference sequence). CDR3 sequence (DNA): TGCGCCAGCAGTGAGTCGAGTAGCGGGAGGGAGTACGAGCAGTACTTC. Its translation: CASSESSSGREYEQYF.

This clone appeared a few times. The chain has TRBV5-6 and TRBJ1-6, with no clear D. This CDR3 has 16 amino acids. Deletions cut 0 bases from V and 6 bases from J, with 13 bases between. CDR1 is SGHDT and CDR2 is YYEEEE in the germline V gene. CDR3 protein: CASSLEARSSNSPLHF. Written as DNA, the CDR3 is TGTGCCAGCAGCTTGGAGGCCAGGTCGTCTAATTCACCCCTCCACTTT.

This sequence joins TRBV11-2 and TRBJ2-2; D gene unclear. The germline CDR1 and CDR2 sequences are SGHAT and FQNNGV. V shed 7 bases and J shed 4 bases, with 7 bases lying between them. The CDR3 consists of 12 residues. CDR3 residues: CASTTFTGELFF. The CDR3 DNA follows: TGTGCCAGCACCACATTCACCGGGGAGCTGTTTTTT. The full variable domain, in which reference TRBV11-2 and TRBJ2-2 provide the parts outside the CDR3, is EAGVAQSPRYKIIEKRQSVAFWCNPISGHATLYWYQQILGQGPKLLIQFQNNGVVDDSQLPKDRFSAERLKGVDSTLKIQPAKLEDSAVYLCASTTFTGELFFGEGSRLTVL.

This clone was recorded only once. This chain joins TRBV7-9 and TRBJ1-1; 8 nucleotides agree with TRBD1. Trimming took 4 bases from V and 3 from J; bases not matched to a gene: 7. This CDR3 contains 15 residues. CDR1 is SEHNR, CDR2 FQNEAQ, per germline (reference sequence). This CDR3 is CASSSRTGFDTEAFF. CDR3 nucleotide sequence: TGTGCCAGCAGCTCCCGGACAGGGTTTGACACTGAAGCTTTCTTT.

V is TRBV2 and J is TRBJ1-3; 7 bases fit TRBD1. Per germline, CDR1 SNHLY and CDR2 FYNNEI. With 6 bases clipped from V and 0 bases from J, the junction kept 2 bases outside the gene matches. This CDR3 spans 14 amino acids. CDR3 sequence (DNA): TGTGCCAGCAGGAGGGGGCTCTCTGGAAACACCATATATTTT. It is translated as CASRRGLSGNTIYF. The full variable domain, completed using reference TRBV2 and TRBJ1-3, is EPEVTQTPSHQVTQMGQEVILRCVPISNHLYFYWYRQILGQKVEFLVSFYNNEISEKSEIFDDQFSVERPDGSNFTLKIRSTKLEDSAMYFCASRRGLSGNTIYFGEGSWLTVV.

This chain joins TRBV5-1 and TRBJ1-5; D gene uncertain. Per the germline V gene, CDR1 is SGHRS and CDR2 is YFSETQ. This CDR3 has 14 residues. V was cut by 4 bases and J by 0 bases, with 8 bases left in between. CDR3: CASSTGLSNQPQHF. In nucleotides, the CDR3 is TGCGCCAGCAGCACGGGTCTTAGCAATCAGCCCCAGCATTTT. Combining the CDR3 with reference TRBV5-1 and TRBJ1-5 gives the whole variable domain KAGVTQTPRYLIKTRGQQVTLSCSPISGHRSVSWYQQTPGQGLQFLFEYFSETQRNKGNFPGRFSGRQFSNSRSEMNVSTLELGDSALYLCASSTGLSNQPQHFGDGTRLSIL.

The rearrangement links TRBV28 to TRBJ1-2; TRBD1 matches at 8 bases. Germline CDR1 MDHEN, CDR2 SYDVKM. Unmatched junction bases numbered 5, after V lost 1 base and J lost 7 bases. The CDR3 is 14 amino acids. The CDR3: CASSLLAGGSGYTF. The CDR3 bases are TGTGCCAGCAGTTTATTAGCAGGGGGCTCTGGCTACACCTTC.

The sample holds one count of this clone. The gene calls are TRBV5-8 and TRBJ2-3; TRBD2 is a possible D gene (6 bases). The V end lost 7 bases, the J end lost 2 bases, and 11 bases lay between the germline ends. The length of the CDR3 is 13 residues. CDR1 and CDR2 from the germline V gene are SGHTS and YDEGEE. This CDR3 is CASEGLPTDTQYF. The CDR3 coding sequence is TGTGCCAGCGAGGGACTGCCCACAGATACGCAGTATTTT.

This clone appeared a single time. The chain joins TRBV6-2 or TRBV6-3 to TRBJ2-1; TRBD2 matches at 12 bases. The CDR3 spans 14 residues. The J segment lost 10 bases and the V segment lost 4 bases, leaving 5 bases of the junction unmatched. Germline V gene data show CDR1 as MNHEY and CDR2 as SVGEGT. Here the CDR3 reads CASSLTSGSWEQFF. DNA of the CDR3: TGTGCCAGCAGTTTGACTAGCGGGAGTTGGGAGCAGTTCTTC.

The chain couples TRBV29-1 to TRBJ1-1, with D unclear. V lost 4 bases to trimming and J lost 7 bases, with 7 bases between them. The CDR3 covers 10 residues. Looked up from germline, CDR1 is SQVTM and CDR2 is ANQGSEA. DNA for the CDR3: TGCAGCGTTGTACAGCTTGAAGCTTTCTTT. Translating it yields CSVVQLEAFF.

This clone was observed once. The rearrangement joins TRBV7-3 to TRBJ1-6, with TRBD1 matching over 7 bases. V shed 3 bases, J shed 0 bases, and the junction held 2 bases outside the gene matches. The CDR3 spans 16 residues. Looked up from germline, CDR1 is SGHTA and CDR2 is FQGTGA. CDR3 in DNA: TGTGCCAGCAGCTTTACAGGGGACTCCTATAATTCACCCCTCCACTTT. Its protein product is CASSFTGDSYNSPLHF.

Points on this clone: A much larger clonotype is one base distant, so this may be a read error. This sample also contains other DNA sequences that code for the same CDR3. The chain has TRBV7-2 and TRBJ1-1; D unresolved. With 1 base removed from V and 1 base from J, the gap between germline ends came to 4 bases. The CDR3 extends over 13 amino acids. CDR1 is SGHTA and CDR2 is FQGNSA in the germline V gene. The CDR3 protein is CASSLDRNTEAFF. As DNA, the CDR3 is TGTGCCAGCAGCTTAGACAGGAACACTGAAGCTTTCTTT.

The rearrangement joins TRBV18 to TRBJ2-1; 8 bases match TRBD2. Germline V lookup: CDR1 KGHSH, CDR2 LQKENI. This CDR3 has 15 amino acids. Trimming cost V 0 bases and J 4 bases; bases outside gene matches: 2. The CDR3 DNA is TGTGCCAGCTCACCACCGGGACTAGATTACAATGAGCAGTTCTTC. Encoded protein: CASSPPGLDYNEQFF.

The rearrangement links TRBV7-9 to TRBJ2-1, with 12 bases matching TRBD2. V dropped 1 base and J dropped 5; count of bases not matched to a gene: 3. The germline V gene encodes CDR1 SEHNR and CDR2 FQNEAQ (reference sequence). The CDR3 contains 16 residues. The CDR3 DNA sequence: TGTGCCAGCAGCTTAGGACTAGCGGGGGAGCACAATGAGCAGTTCTTC. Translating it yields CASSLGLAGEHNEQFF.

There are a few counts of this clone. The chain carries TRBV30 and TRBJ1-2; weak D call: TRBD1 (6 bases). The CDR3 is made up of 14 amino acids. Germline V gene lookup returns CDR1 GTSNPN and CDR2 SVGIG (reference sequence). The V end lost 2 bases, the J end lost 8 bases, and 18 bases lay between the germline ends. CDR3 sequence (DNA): TGTGCCTGGAGTCCACTTAGGGGGGGGCGAGGCTACACCTTC. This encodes CAWSPLRGGRGYTF. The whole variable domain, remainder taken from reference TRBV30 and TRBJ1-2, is SQTIHQWPATLVQPVGSPLSLECTVEGTSNPNLYWYRQAAGRGLQLLFYSVGIGQISSEVPQNLSASRPQDRQFILSSKKLLLSDSGFYLCAWSPLRGGRGYTFGSGTRLTVV.

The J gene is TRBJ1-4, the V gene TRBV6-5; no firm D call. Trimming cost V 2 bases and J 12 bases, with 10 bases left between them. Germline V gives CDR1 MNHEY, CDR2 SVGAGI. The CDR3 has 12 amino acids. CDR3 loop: CASSYAGMELFF. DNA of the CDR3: TGTGCCAGCAGTTACGCGGGCATGGAACTGTTTTTT.

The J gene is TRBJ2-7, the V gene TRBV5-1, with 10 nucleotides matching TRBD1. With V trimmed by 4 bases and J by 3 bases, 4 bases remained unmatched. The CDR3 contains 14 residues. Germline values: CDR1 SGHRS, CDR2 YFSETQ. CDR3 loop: CASSRRTGGYEQYF. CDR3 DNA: TGCGCCAGCAGCCGGAGGACAGGGGGCTACGAGCAGTACTTC.

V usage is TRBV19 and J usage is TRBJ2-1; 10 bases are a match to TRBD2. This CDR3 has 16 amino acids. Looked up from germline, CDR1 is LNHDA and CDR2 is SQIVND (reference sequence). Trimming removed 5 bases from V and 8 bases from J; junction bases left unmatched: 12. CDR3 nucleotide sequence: TGTGCCAGTAGTCCCTCCCCTAGCGGGAGATCCGATGAGCAGTTCTTC. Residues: CASSPSPSGRSDEQFF.

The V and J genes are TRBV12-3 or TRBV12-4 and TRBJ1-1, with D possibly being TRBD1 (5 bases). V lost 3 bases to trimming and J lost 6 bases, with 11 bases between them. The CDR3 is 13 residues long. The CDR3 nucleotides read TGTGCCAGCAGTTTCCAGGGAGGGGCTGAAGCTTTCTTT. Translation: CASSFQGGAEAFF.